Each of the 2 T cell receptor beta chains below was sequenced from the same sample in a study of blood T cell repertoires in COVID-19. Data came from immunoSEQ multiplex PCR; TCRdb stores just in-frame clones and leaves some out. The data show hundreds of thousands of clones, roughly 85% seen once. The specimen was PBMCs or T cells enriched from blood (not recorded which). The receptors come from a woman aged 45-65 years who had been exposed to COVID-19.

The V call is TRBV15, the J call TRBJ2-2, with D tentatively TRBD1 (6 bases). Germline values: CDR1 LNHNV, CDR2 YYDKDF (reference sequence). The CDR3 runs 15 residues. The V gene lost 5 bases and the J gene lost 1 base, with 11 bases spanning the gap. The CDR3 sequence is CATSAWGQNTGELFF. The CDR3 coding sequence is TGTGCCACCAGCGCGTGGGGGCAGAACACCGGGGAGCTGTTTTTT.

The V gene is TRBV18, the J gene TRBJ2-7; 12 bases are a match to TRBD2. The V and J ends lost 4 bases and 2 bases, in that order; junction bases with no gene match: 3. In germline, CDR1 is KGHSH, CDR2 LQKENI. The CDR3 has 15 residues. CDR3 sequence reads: CASSLTSGGTYEQYF. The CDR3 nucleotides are TGTGCCAGCTCACTCACTAGCGGGGGGACCTACGAGCAGTACTTC. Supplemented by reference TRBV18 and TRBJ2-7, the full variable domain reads NAGVMQNPRHLVRRRGQEARLRCSPMKGHSHVYWYRQLPEEGLKFMVYLQKENIIDESGMPKERFSAEFPKEGPSILRIQQVVRGDSAAYFCASSLTSGGTYEQYFGPGTRLTVT.